This TCR beta chain is drawn from a study of OX40 agonist ivuxolimab in advanced cancers. Trimming removed 4 bases from V and 7 bases from J, with 20 bases in between. The CDR3 consists of 16 residues. Looked up from germline, CDR1 is SGHRS and CDR2 is YFSETQ. Blood sampling took place at baseline, cycle 4 day 1, and cycle 7 day 1. Measured with immunoSEQ multiplex PCR; TCRdb has only the in-frame clones, and not every one. The sample has some 130,000 clones, approximately 94% seen once. This chain connects TRBV5-1 to TRBJ2-2, with a possible D match to TRBD1 (6 bases). The material was CD4+ or CD8+ T cells sorted from blood, obtained in a trial of the OX40 agonist ivuxolimab. The receptor comes from an adult with an advanced solid tumor such as melanoma, head and neck, liver or kidney cancer. CDR3 in DNA: TGCGCCAGCAGCCCAGACAGTTCGGTAGGGGGCGGGGAGCTGTTTTTT. Encoded protein: CASSPDSSVGGGELFF.